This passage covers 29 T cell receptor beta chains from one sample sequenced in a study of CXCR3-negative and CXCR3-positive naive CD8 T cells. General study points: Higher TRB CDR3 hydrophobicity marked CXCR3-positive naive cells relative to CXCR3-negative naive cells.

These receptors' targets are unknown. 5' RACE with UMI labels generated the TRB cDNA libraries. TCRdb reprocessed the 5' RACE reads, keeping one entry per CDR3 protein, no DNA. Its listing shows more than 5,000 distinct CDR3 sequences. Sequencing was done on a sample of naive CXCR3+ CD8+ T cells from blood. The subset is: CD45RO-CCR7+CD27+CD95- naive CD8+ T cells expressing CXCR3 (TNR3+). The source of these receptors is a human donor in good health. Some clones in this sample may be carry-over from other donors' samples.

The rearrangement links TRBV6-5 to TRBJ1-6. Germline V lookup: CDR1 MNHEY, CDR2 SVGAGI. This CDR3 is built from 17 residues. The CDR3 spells CASSYGIGSSYNSPLHF.

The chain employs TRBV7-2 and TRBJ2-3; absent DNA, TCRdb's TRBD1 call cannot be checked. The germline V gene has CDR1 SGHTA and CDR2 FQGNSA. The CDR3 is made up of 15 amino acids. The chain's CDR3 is CASSWARQGTDTQYF.

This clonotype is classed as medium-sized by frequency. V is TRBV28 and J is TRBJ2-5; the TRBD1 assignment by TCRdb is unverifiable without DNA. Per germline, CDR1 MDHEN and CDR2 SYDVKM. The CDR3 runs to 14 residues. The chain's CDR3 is CASSLLQEQETQYF.

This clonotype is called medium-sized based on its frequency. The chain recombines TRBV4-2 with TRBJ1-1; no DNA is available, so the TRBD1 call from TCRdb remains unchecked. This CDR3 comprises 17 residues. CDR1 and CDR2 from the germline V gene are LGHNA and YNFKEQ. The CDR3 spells CASSLGGQGTTNTEAFF.

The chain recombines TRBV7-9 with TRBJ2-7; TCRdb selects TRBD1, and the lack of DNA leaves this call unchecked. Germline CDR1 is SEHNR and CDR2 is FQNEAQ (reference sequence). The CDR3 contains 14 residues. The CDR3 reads CASSAPGQAYEQYF.

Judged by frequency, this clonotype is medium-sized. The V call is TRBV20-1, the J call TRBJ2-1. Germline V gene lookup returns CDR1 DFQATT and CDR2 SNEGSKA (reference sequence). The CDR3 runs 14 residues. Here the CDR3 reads CSARLLSSYNEQFF.

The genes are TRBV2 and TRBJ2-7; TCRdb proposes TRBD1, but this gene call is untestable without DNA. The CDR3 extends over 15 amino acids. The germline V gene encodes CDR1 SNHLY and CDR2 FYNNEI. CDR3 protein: CASITEGQGDYEQYF.

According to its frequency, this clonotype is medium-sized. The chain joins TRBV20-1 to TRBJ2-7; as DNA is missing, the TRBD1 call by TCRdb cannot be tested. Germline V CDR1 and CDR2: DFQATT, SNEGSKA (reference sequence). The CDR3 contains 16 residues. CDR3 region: CSARDFGSGVSYEQYF.

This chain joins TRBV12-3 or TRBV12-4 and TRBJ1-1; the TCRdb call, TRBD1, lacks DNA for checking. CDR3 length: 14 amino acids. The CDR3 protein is CASSVQGSFTEAFF.

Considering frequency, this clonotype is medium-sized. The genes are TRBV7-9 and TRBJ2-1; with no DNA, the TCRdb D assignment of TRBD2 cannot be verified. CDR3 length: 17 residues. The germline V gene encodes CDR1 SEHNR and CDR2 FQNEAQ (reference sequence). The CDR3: CASSGRTSGGAYNEQFF.

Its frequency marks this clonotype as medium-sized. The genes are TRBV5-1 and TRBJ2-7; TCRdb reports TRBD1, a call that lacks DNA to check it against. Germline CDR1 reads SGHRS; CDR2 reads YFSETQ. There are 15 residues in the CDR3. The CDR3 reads CASSLDLGQRYEQYF.

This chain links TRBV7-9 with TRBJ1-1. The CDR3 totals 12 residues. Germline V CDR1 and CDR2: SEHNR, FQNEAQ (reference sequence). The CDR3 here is CASSLGSPEAFF.

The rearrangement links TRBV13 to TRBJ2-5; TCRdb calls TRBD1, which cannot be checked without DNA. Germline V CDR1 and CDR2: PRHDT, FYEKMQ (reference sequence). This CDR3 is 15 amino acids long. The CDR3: CASSLVVEGVETQYF.

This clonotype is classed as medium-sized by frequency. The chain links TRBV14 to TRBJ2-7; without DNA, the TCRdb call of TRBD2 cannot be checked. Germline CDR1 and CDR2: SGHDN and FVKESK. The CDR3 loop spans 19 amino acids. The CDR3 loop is CASSQDPGLPPEGYYEQYF.

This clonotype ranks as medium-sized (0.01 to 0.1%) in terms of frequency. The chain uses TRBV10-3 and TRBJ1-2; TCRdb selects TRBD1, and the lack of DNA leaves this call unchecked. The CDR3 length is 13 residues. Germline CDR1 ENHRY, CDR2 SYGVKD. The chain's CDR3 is CAIRADRVEGYTF.

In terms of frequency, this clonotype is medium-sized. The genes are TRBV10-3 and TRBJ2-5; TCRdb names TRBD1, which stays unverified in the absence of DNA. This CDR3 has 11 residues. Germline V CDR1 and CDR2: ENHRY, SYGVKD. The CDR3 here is CAIRRGETQYF.

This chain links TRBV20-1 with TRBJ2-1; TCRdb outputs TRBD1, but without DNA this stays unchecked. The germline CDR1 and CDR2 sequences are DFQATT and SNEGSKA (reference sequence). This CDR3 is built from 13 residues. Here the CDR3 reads CSAYRDTYNEQFF.

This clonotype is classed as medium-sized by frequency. CDR3 protein: CASSNPGLCPYEQYF. The rearrangement joins TRBV21-1 to TRBJ2-7; the D call of TRBD2 rests on TCRdb alone, since no DNA is present to check it. TRBV21-1 is termed a pseudogene. The CDR3 runs to 15 residues.

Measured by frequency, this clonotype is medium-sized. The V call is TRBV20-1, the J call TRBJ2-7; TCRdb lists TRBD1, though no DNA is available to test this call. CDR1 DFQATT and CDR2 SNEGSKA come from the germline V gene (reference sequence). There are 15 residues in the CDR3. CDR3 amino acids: CSARVGGTAPYEQYF.

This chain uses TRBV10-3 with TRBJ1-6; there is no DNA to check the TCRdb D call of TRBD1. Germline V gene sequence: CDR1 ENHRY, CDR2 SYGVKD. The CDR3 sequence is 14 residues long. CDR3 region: CAISEGQGYSPLHF.

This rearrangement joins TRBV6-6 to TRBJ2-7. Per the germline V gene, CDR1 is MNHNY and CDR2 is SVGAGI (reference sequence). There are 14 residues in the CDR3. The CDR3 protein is CASSYSDKPYEQYF.

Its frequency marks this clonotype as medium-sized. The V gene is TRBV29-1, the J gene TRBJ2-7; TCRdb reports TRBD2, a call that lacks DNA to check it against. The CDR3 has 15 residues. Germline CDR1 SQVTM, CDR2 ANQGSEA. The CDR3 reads CSVERSGEHLVEQYF.

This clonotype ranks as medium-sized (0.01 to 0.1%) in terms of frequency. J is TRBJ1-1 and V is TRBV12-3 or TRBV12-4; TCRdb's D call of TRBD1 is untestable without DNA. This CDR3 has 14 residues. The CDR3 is CASSFSGGGTEAFF.

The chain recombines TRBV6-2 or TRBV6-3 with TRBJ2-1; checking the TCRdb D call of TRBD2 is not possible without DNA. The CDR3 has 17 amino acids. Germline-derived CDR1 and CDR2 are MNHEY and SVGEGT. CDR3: CATSYSILAGSYNEQSF.

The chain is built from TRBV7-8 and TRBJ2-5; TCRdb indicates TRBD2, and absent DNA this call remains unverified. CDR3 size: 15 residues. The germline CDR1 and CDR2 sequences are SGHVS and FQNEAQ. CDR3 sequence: CASSSPGLEVETQYF.

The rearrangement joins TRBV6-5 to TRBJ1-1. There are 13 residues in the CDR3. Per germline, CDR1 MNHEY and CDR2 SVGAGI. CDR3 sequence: CASSWGLETEAFF.

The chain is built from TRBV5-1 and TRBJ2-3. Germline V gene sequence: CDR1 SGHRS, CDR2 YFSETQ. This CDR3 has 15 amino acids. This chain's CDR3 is CASSHGQASTDTQYF.

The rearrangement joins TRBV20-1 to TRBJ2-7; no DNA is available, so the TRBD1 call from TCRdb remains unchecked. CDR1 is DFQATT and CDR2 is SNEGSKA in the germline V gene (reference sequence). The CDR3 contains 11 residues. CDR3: CSAPGAYEQYF.

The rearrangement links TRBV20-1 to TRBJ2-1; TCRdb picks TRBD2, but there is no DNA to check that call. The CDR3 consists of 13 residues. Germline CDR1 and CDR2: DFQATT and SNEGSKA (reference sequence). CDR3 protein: CSAPIGGANEQFF.